What follows is one T cell receptor beta chain and its context. As yet, its antigen is unknown. These data come from a study of T cell responses to AZD1222 COVID-19 vaccine. Study conclusions and caveats: Spike-specific TCR breadth and depth rose after two AZD1222 doses. White British ancestry dominated among donors, who included more females, and clonal diversity was possibly underestimated. CD4 TCRs associated with vaccination spanned spike, dominating at 160-218 and 743-854.

Generated by immunoSEQ multiplex PCR, the TCRdb table keeps only in-frame clones and is missing some. The table has roughly 150,000 clones, approximately 91% seen once. Second-dose intervals near 4 or 12 weeks were combined. The source of this sequence is an adult who received the AZD1222 COVID-19 vaccine. The material was peripheral blood, obtained 28 days after the second AZD1222 dose.

CDR3 protein: CASSLRLAGGKHEQYF. As DNA, the CDR3 is TGTGCCAGCAGCTTAAGGCTAGCGGGAGGCAAGCACGAGCAGTACTTC. The rearrangement links TRBV7-2 to TRBJ2-7; 11 nucleotides align to TRBD2. The V segment lost 2 bases and the J segment 5 bases; nucleotides outside the gene matches: 8. This CDR3 spans 16 amino acids. In germline, CDR1 is SGHTA, CDR2 FQGNSA.